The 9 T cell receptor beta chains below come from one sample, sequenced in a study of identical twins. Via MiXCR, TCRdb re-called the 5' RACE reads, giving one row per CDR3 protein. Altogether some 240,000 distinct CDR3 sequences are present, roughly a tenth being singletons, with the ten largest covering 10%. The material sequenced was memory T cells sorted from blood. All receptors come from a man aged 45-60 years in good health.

The CDR3 region is CSATRDRGEPQHF. The CDR3 DNA reads TGCAGTGCTACCAGGGACAGGGGAGAGCCCCAGCATTTT. This sequence joins TRBV20-1 and TRBJ1-5, with 10 bases matching TRBD1. CDR1 and CDR2 (germline): DFQATT, SNEGSKA (reference sequence). The CDR3 contains 13 residues. J was trimmed by 8 bases and V by 4 bases; bases with no gene match: 5.

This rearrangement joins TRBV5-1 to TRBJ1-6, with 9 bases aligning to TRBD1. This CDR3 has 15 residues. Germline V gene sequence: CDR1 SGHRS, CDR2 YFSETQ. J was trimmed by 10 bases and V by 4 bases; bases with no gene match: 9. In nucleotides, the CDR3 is TGCGCCAGCAGCGTCTCGGACAGGGGAAACTCACCCCTCCACTTT. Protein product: CASSVSDRGNSPLHF.

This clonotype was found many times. The CDR3 DNA sequence: TGCGCCAGCAGCCAACAACTAGCGGGAGGAACAAGCTCCTACGAGCAGTACTTC. Translated: CASSQQLAGGTSSYEQYF. The V call is TRBV4-3, the J call TRBJ2-7; 12 nucleotides line up with TRBD2. Germline V gene data show CDR1 as LGHNA and CDR2 as YSLEER. The V gene end was trimmed by 2 bases and the J gene end by 0 bases; junction bases not matched to a gene: 8. This CDR3 region has 18 residues.

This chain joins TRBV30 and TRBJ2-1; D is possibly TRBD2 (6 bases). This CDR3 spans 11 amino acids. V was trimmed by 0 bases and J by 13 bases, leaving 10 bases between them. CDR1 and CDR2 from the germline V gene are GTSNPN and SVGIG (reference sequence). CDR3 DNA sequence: TGTGCCTGGAGTGTCGGCGGGGTCCAGTTCTTC. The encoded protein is CAWSVGGVQFF.

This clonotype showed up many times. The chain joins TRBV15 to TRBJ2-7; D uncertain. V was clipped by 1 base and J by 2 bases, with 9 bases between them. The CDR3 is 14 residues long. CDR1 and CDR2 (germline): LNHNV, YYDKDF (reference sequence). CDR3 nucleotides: TGTGCCACCAGCAGAGGGGCCCGGGCCTACGAGCAGTACTTC. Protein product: CATSRGARAYEQYF.

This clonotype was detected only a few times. The CDR3 DNA reads TGTGCCAGCAGCCAGGTGCCTAATGAAAAACTGTTTTTT. Its protein is CASSQVPNEKLFF. The chain is built from TRBV6-1 and TRBJ1-4; D is unresolved. Looked up from germline, CDR1 is MNHNS and CDR2 is SASEGT. V gave up 6 bases and J gave up 3 bases, with 8 bases separating them. The CDR3 has 13 amino acids.

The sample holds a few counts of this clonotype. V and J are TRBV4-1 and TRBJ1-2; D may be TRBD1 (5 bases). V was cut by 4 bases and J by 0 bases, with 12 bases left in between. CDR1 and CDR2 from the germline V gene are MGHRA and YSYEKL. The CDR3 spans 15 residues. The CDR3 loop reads CASSPGPIANYGYTF. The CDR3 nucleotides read TGCGCCAGCAGCCCAGGGCCCATCGCTAACTATGGCTACACCTTC.

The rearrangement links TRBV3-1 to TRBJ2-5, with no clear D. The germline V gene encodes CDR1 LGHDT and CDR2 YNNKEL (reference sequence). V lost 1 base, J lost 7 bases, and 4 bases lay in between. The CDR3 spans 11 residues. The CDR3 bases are TGTGCCAGCAGCCAAGTCGGGACCCAGTACTTC. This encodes CASSQVGTQYF.

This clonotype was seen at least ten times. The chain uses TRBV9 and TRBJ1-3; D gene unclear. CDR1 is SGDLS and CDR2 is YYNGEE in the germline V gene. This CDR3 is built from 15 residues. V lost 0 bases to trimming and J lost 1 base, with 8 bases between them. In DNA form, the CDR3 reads TGTGCCAGCAGCGTAGGAAGTGGGTCTGGAAACACCATATATTTT. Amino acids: CASSVGSGSGNTIYF.